A selection of T cell receptor beta chains follows, all from one sample in a study of T cell responses to AZD1222 COVID-19 vaccine. The repertoire was sequenced with immunoSEQ multiplex PCR; TCRdb's copy has only in-frame clones and lacks some. The sample records more than 150,000 clones, approximately 92% being singletons. The specimen comprised peripheral blood, sampled on day 0 of AZD1222 vaccination. These receptors all come from an adult in good health. Both conserved end residues are part of each CDR3. The D gene is left open where the match is weak. Not every row has a clone size; where given, it reads once, few, many or a size class.

v_gene: TRBV19; j_gene: TRBJ2-3; d_gene: NA; abundance: NA; CDR3aa: CASSTRQIVDTQYF; CDR3nt: TGTGCCAGTAGTACCAGACAGATAGTAGATACGCAGTATTTT
v_gene: TRBV9; j_gene: TRBJ1-2; d_gene: NA; abundance: NA; CDR3aa: CASSGGQGQTF; CDR3nt: TGTGCCAGCAGCGGAGGGCAGGGCCAAACCTTC
v_gene: TRBV28; j_gene: TRBJ1-3; d_gene: NA; abundance: NA; CDR3aa: CASSFFASSGNTIYF; CDR3nt: TGTGCCAGCAGTTTTTTTGCCTCCAGTGGAAACACCATATATTTT
v_gene: TRBV11-2; j_gene: TRBJ1-4; d_gene: TRBD1; abundance: NA; CDR3aa: CASSSGTGMREKLFF; CDR3nt: TGTGCCAGCAGCTCAGGGACAGGGATGAGGGAAAAACTGTTTTTT
v_gene: TRBV7-2; j_gene: TRBJ2-2; d_gene: NA; abundance: NA; CDR3aa: CASSLGPVVTGELFF; CDR3nt: TGTGCCAGCAGCTTAGGTCCAGTGGTCACCGGGGAGCTGTTTTTT
v_gene: TRBV12-3/TRBV12-4; j_gene: TRBJ1-1; d_gene: NA; abundance: NA; CDR3aa: CASSRQGTEAFF; CDR3nt: TGTGCCAGCAGTCGTCAAGGGACTGAAGCTTTCTTT
v_gene: TRBV28; j_gene: TRBJ2-7; d_gene: TRBD2; abundance: NA; CDR3aa: CASSLGLAGEHEQYF; CDR3nt: TGTGCCAGCAGTTTGGGGCTAGCGGGAGAGCACGAGCAGTACTTC
v_gene: TRBV19; j_gene: TRBJ1-5; d_gene: TRBD1; abundance: NA; CDR3aa: CASSSTDRGFRQPQHF; CDR3nt: TGTGCCAGTAGTTCCACCGACAGGGGGTTCCGGCAGCCCCAGCATTTT
v_gene: TRBV2; j_gene: TRBJ2-2; d_gene: TRBD2; abundance: NA; CDR3aa: CASTSTSGGVGELFF; CDR3nt: TGTGCCAGCACCTCGACTAGCGGGGGTGTCGGGGAGCTGTTTTTT
v_gene: TRBV5-3; j_gene: TRBJ1-1; d_gene: NA; abundance: NA; CDR3aa: CARREGRSNTEAFF; CDR3nt: TGTGCCAGAAGAGAGGGACGGTCGAACACTGAAGCTTTCTTT
v_gene: TRBV3-1/TRBV3-2; j_gene: TRBJ1-4; d_gene: NA; abundance: NA; CDR3aa: CASSQSGLGDEKLFF; CDR3nt: TGTGCCAGCAGCCAATCTGGTCTGGGAGATGAAAAACTGTTTTTT
v_gene: TRBV7-9; j_gene: TRBJ1-1; d_gene: NA; abundance: NA; CDR3aa: CASSPGFEAFF; CDR3nt: TGTGCCAGCAGCCCAGGCTTTGAAGCTTTCTTT
v_gene: TRBV9; j_gene: TRBJ1-6; d_gene: NA; abundance: NA; CDR3aa: CASSGDRDPLYNSPLHF; CDR3nt: TGTGCCAGCAGCGGAGATAGGGATCCTCTGTATAATTCACCCCTCCACTTT
v_gene: TRBV3-1/TRBV3-2; j_gene: TRBJ2-7; d_gene: TRBD2; abundance: few; CDR3aa: CASSPGTSGFYEQYF; CDR3nt: TGTGCCAGCAGCCCCGGGACTAGCGGGTTCTACGAGCAGTACTTC
v_gene: TRBV7-9; j_gene: TRBJ2-5; d_gene: TRBD1; abundance: NA; CDR3aa: CASSLGGGRETQYF; CDR3nt: TGTGCCAGCAGCTTAGGAGGGGGCAGAGAGACCCAGTACTTC
v_gene: TRBV2; j_gene: TRBJ2-7; d_gene: NA; abundance: NA; CDR3aa: CASSEVRHSVYEQYF; CDR3nt: TGTGCCAGCAGTGAAGTAAGGCACAGTGTTTACGAGCAGTACTTC
v_gene: TRBV4-2; j_gene: TRBJ2-5; d_gene: NA; abundance: NA; CDR3aa: CASSQGGETQYF; CDR3nt: TGTGCCAGCAGCCAAGGAGGGGAGACCCAGTACTTC
v_gene: TRBV13; j_gene: TRBJ1-3; d_gene: TRBD1; abundance: NA; CDR3aa: CASSLRGLGHSGNTIYF; CDR3nt: TGTGCCAGCAGCTTAAGGGGGCTGGGGCACTCTGGAAACACCATATATTTT
v_gene: TRBV18; j_gene: TRBJ2-5; d_gene: NA; abundance: NA; CDR3aa: CASSLGGGETQYF; CDR3nt: TGTGCCAGCTCACTGGGGGGAGGAGAGACCCAGTACTTC
v_gene: TRBV6-1; j_gene: TRBJ2-7; d_gene: NA; abundance: NA; CDR3aa: CASSELSVGYF; CDR3nt: TGTGCCAGCAGTGAACTCAGCGTCGGGTACTTC
v_gene: TRBV7-9; j_gene: TRBJ1-1; d_gene: NA; abundance: NA; CDR3aa: CASSPQRSGTNTEAFF; CDR3nt: TGTGCCAGCAGCCCCCAGAGGTCAGGAACGAACACTGAAGCTTTCTTT
v_gene: TRBV5-1; j_gene: TRBJ1-2; d_gene: NA; abundance: NA; CDR3aa: CASSGAVEYGYTF; CDR3nt: TGCGCCAGCAGCGGGGCCGTAGAGTATGGCTACACCTTC
v_gene: TRBV7-9; j_gene: TRBJ1-2; d_gene: NA; abundance: NA; CDR3aa: CASSPTGGHLYYGYTF; CDR3nt: TGTGCCAGCAGCCCAACCGGGGGCCACCTCTACTATGGCTACACCTTC
v_gene: TRBV6-6; j_gene: TRBJ1-5; d_gene: TRBD1; abundance: NA; CDR3aa: CASSRDRGQPQHF; CDR3nt: TGTGCCAGCAGTCGTGACAGGGGGCAGCCCCAGCATTTT
v_gene: TRBV2; j_gene: TRBJ1-5; d_gene: TRBD1; abundance: NA; CDR3aa: CASRGTGLNQPQHF; CDR3nt: TGTGCCAGCAGAGGGACAGGCCTAAATCAGCCCCAGCATTTT
v_gene: TRBV2; j_gene: TRBJ2-1; d_gene: TRBD1; abundance: NA; CDR3aa: CASKPDRNNEQFF; CDR3nt: TGTGCCAGCAAACCGGACAGGAACAATGAGCAGTTCTTC
v_gene: TRBV7-9; j_gene: TRBJ1-5; d_gene: NA; abundance: NA; CDR3aa: CASSLTGESNQPQHF; CDR3nt: TGTGCCAGCAGTTTGACAGGCGAGAGCAATCAGCCCCAGCATTTT
v_gene: TRBV4-3; j_gene: TRBJ1-1; d_gene: NA; abundance: NA; CDR3aa: CASSQDGATEAFF; CDR3nt: TGCGCCAGCAGCCAAGACGGGGCCACTGAAGCTTTCTTT
v_gene: TRBV6-5; j_gene: TRBJ1-1; d_gene: NA; abundance: NA; CDR3aa: CASSNSLEAFF; CDR3nt: TGTGCCAGCAGCAACTCGCTTGAAGCTTTCTTT
v_gene: TRBV12-3/TRBV12-4; j_gene: TRBJ1-4; d_gene: NA; abundance: NA; CDR3aa: CASSFVTNEKLFF; CDR3nt: TGTGCCAGCAGTTTTGTAACTAATGAAAAACTGTTTTTT
v_gene: TRBV6-5; j_gene: TRBJ1-2; d_gene: TRBD1; abundance: NA; CDR3aa: CASSYPTGYGYGYTF; CDR3nt: TGTGCCAGCAGTTACCCGACAGGGTATGGCTATGGCTACACCTTC
v_gene: TRBV7-8; j_gene: TRBJ1-4; d_gene: TRBD1; abundance: NA; CDR3aa: CASSARDRPEKLFF; CDR3nt: TGTGCCAGCAGCGCCCGGGACAGGCCTGAAAAACTGTTTTTT
v_gene: TRBV30; j_gene: TRBJ2-2; d_gene: NA; abundance: NA; CDR3aa: CAWSPGSSGELFF; CDR3nt: TGTGCCTGGTCCCCGGGAAGCTCCGGGGAGCTGTTTTTT
v_gene: TRBV5-1; j_gene: TRBJ2-2; d_gene: NA; abundance: NA; CDR3aa: CASKGSTGELFF; CDR3nt: TGCGCCAGCAAAGGAAGCACCGGGGAGCTGTTTTTT
v_gene: TRBV12-3/TRBV12-4; j_gene: TRBJ1-5; d_gene: NA; abundance: NA; CDR3aa: CASSPGGNQPQHF; CDR3nt: TGTGCCAGCAGTCCGGGTGGCAATCAGCCCCAGCATTTT
v_gene: TRBV10-3; j_gene: TRBJ1-2; d_gene: TRBD1; abundance: NA; CDR3aa: CAITFGQGRGAFGYTF; CDR3nt: TGTGCCATCACTTTTGGACAGGGAAGGGGGGCTTTCGGCTACACCTTC
v_gene: TRBV7-2; j_gene: TRBJ1-3; d_gene: NA; abundance: NA; CDR3aa: CASSRYRSSGNTIYF; CDR3nt: TGTGCCAGCAGCAGGTACCGGAGCTCTGGAAACACCATATATTTT
v_gene: TRBV7-9; j_gene: TRBJ1-2; d_gene: NA; abundance: NA; CDR3aa: CASSPPLFGVSNYGYTF; CDR3nt: TGTGCCAGCAGCCCGCCCCTTTTTGGGGTCTCTAACTATGGCTACACCTTC
v_gene: TRBV29-1; j_gene: TRBJ1-2; d_gene: TRBD1; abundance: NA; CDR3aa: CSVQGDRGYTF; CDR3nt: TGCAGCGTCCAGGGGGATAGAGGCTACACCTTC
v_gene: TRBV11-2; j_gene: TRBJ1-1; d_gene: NA; abundance: few; CDR3aa: CASTPGGGLTEAFF; CDR3nt: TGTGCCAGCACCCCGGGTGGGGGGCTAACTGAAGCTTTCTTT
v_gene: TRBV7-9; j_gene: TRBJ2-2; d_gene: TRBD2; abundance: NA; CDR3aa: CASSLARGSGLNTGELFF; CDR3nt: TGTGCCAGCAGCTTAGCACGGGGTAGCGGGCTGAACACCGGGGAGCTGTTTTTT
v_gene: TRBV4-2; j_gene: TRBJ1-2; d_gene: TRBD1; abundance: NA; CDR3aa: CASSQDRGGILYGYTF; CDR3nt: TGTGCCAGCAGCCAAGACAGGGGGGGAATCCTCTATGGCTACACCTTC
v_gene: TRBV4-1; j_gene: TRBJ2-1; d_gene: TRBD2; abundance: NA; CDR3aa: CASSPPSGRNNEQFF; CDR3nt: TGCGCCAGCAGCCCGCCGAGCGGGAGAAACAATGAGCAGTTCTTC
v_gene: TRBV7-2; j_gene: TRBJ1-6; d_gene: NA; abundance: NA; CDR3aa: CASSSTGLGIVPLHF; CDR3nt: TGTGCCAGCAGCTCGACAGGACTGGGGATAGTCCCCCTCCACTTT
v_gene: TRBV18; j_gene: TRBJ1-1; d_gene: TRBD1; abundance: NA; CDR3aa: CASSSSTGRITEAFF; CDR3nt: TGTGCCAGCTCATCCTCGACAGGGCGGATCACTGAAGCTTTCTTT
v_gene: TRBV15; j_gene: TRBJ1-5; d_gene: NA; abundance: NA; CDR3aa: CATSRDLGQPQHF; CDR3nt: TGTGCCACCAGCAGAGATCTCGGTCAGCCCCAGCATTTT
v_gene: TRBV11-1; j_gene: TRBJ1-5; d_gene: NA; abundance: NA; CDR3aa: CASSLLRHTSNQPQHF; CDR3nt: TGTGCCAGCAGCTTGCTGCGGCATACTAGCAATCAGCCCCAGCATTTT
v_gene: TRBV30; j_gene: TRBJ1-5; d_gene: NA; abundance: NA; CDR3aa: CAWSWGSNQPQHF; CDR3nt: TGTGCCTGGAGTTGGGGTTCCAATCAGCCCCAGCATTTT
v_gene: TRBV30; j_gene: TRBJ2-6; d_gene: NA; abundance: NA; CDR3aa: CAWSPPSGANVLTF; CDR3nt: TGTGCCTGGAGTCCCCCTAGTGGGGCCAACGTCCTGACTTTC
v_gene: TRBV10-3; j_gene: TRBJ2-5; d_gene: NA; abundance: once; CDR3aa: CAITNGALGGETQYF; CDR3nt: TGTGCCATCACCAATGGGGCATTAGGGGGGGAGACCCAGTACTTC
v_gene: TRBV7-9; j_gene: TRBJ1-2; d_gene: TRBD1; abundance: NA; CDR3aa: CASSLVLGQGYDYGYTF; CDR3nt: TGTGCCAGCAGCTTAGTCTTAGGACAGGGGTATGACTATGGCTACACCTTC
v_gene: TRBV3-1/TRBV3-2; j_gene: TRBJ2-1; d_gene: TRBD2; abundance: once; CDR3aa: CASSHLLAGSNEQFF; CDR3nt: TGTGCCAGCAGCCACTTACTAGCGGGAAGCAATGAGCAGTTCTTC
v_gene: TRBV5-1; j_gene: TRBJ2-5; d_gene: TRBD1; abundance: NA; CDR3aa: CASSGGQGPERTQYF; CDR3nt: TGCGCCAGCAGCGGCGGACAGGGGCCCGAACGGACCCAGTACTTC
v_gene: TRBV18; j_gene: TRBJ1-3; d_gene: TRBD1; abundance: NA; CDR3aa: CASSLPGQGGLPGNTIYF; CDR3nt: TGTGCCAGCTCACTTCCGGGACAGGGGGGCCTTCCTGGAAACACCATATATTTT